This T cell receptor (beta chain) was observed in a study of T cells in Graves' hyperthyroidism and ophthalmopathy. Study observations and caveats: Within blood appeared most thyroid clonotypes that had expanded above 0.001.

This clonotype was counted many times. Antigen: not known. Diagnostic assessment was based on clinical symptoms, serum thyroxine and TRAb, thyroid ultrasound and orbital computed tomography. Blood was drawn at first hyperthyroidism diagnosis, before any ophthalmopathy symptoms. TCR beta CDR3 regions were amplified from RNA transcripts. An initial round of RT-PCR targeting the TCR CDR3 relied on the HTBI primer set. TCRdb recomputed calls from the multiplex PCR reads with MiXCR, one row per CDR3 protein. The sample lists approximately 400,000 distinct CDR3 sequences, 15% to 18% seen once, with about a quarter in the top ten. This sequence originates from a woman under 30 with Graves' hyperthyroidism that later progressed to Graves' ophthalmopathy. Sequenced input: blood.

In DNA form, the CDR3 reads TGTGCCAGCAAGGGAGGAACAGATACGCAGTATTTT. Its protein is CASKGGTDTQYF. This chain connects TRBV27 to TRBJ2-3; D might be TRBD2 (6 bases). The CDR3 consists of 12 residues. Looked up from germline, CDR1 is MNHEY and CDR2 is SMNVEV (reference sequence). V was clipped by 7 bases and J by 3 bases, with 8 bases between them.